This T cell receptor beta chain was captured in a study of Ad26.COV2.S vaccination and SARS-CoV-2 variants. The CDR3 consists of 14 residues. The germline gives CDR1 MNHEY, CDR2 SVGAGI. V dropped 2 bases and J dropped 5 bases, with 12 bases sitting between them. This clone showed up just a few times. Sequenced by immunoSEQ multiplex PCR; TCRdb stores in-frame clones only, minus some. Among fewer than 800,000 clones, 70% to 90% were seen once, and the ten largest hold nearly 1.5%. Noted treatment: 19 received Ad26.COV2.S at low or high dose, single or two shots; five or six received placebo; per-sample allocation not given. Sampling took place 63 days after the first vaccine or placebo injection.

This chain uses TRBV6-5 with TRBJ1-2; D call uncertain. This specimen consisted of peripheral blood, obtained in a trial of Ad26.COV2.S vaccine versus placebo. The receptor was derived from a person aged 18-60 years who received the Ad26.COV2.S COVID-19 vaccine or a placebo. As DNA, the CDR3 is TGTGCCAGCAGTTACGGTCGGCCTGGTTATGGCTACACCTTC. Translated: CASSYGRPGYGYTF.